This TCR beta chain was retrieved from a study of cytomegalovirus exposure and HLA in healthy donors. Turning to the study itself: A preliminary data release comprised 80 million to 95 million unique TCRs obtained from HLA-typed donors.

The J segment lost 0 bases and the V segment lost 4 bases, leaving 11 bases of the junction unmatched. This CDR3 spans 20 amino acids. CDR1 and CDR2 (germline): LGHNA, YSLEER. Concerning this clone: The antigen is unknown.

With 60 Vbeta and 13 Jbeta primers, the PCR was carried out. The assay was immunoSEQ multiplex PCR, and TCRdb's table has in-frame clones only and misses some. Among approximately 100,000 clones listed, 66% were seen once. Study results and limitations: The likely explanation for a cluster of highly shared sequence variants was sequencing artifact. A missense variant in DCLRE1C was later tied to TCR beta V- and J-gene trimming.

V and J are TRBV4-3 and TRBJ2-2; 13 nucleotides match TRBD2. This sequence originates from a woman aged 45-59 years in good health and CMV-seronegative. Material: PBMCs. The CDR3 DNA reads TGCGCCAGCAGCCTGGACAGGCGACTAGCGGGAGGACCGAACACCGGGGAGCTGTTTTTT. It translates to CASSLDRRLAGGPNTGELFF.